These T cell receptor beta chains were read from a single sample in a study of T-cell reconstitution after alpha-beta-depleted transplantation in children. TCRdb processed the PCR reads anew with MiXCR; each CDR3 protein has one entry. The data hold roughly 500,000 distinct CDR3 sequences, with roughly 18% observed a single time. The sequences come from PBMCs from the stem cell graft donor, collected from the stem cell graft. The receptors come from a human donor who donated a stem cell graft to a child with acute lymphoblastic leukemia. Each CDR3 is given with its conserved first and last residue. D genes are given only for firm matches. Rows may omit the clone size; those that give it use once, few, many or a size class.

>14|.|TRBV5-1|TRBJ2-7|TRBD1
TGCGCCAGCAGCTCTCAGGGGGCAAACTACGAGCAGTACTTC
CASSSQGANYEQYF
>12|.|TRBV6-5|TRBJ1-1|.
TGTGCCAGTTTCAGGGGGAACACTGAAGCTTTCTTT
CASFRGNTEAFF
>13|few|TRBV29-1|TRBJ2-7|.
TGCAGCGTTTTGGGGGGCTCTTCCTACGAGCAGTACTTC
CSVLGGSSYEQYF
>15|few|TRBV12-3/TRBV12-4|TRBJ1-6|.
TGTGCCAGCAGACCCCGAACAGGGAATAATTCACCCCTCCACTTT
CASRPRTGNNSPLHF
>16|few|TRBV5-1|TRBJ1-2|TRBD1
TGCGCCAGCAGCACTCGGACAGGGAGGTCTAACTATGGCTACACCTTC
CASSTRTGRSNYGYTF
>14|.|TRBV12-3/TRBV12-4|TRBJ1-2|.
TGTGCCAGCAGTTTGGGACTAACAGGGTCCGGCTACACCTTC
CASSLGLTGSGYTF
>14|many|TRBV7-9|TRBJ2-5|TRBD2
TGTGCCAGCAGCTTGGCGGGAGTCCGGGAGACCCAGTACTTC
CASSLAGVRETQYF
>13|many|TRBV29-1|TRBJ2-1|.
TGCAGCGTTGACAGCCTCGCTAACAATGAGCAGTTCTTC
CSVDSLANNEQFF
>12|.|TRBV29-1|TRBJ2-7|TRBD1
TGCAGCGTACGCGGACAGGACTACGAGCAGTACTTC
CSVRGQDYEQYF
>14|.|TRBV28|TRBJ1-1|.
TGTGCCAGCAGTTTTCTCAGGGAGAGCACTGAAGCTTTCTTT
CASSFLRESTEAFF
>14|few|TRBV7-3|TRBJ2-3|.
TGTGCCAGCAGCTCTTGGACAGACACAGATACGCAGTATTTT
CASSSWTDTDTQYF
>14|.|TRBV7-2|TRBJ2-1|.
TGTGCCAGCAGCCCCTCCGGCCAGGGGTATGAGCAGTTCTTC
CASSPSGQGYEQFF
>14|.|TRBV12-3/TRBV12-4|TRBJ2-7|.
TGTGCCAGCAGTGGACAGGAGGGTGGCTACGAGCAGTACTTC
CASSGQEGGYEQYF
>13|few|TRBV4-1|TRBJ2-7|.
TGCGCCAGCAGCCAAGGAATCCCCTACGAGCAGTACTTC
CASSQGIPYEQYF
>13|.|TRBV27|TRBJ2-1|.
TGTGCCAGCAGTTTCACGTGGCCCTGGCGGCAGTTCTTC
CASSFTWPWRQFF
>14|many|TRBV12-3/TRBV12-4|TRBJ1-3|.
TGTGCCAGCAGTCTAACAGGGTTTGGAAACACCATATATTTT
CASSLTGFGNTIYF
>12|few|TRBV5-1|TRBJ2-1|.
TGCGCCAGCAGCTCCGGGTGGGGTGAGCAGTTCTTC
CASSSGWGEQFF
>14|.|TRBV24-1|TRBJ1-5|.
TGTGCCACCAGTGCCGAGTATAGCAATCAGCCCCAGCATTTT
CATSAEYSNQPQHF
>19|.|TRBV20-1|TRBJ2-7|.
TGCAGTGCTAGTTCGTTGCCTAGATTCGGTAGACAAGAGTTGTACGAGCAGTACTTC
CSASSLPRFGRQELYEQYF
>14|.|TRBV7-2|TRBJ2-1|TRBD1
TGTGCCAGCAGCCGGAACCCAATGGACAGGGAGCAGTTCTTC
CASSRNPMDREQFF
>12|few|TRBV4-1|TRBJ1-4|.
TGCGCCAGCAGCCAAGACGGATATAAACTGTTTTTT
CASSQDGYKLFF
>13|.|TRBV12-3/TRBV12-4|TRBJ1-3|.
TGTGCCAGCAGTTCTCCCGTTTCGAGATCCATATATTTT
CASSSPVSRSIYF
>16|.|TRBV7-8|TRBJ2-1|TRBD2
TGTGCCAGCAGCCCCATACTAGCGGGATATAAAAATGAGCAGTTCTTC
CASSPILAGYKNEQFF